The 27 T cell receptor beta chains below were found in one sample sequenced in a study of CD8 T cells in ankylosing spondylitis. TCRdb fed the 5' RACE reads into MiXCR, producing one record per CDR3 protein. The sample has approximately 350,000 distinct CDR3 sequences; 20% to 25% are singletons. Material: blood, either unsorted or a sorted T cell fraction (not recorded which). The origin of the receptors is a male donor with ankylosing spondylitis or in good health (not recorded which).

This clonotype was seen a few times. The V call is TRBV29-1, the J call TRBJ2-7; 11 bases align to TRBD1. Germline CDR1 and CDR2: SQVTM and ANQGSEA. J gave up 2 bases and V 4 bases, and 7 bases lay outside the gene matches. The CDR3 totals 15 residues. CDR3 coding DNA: TGCAGCGTTGCCTCGGGACAGGGGGATCCCTACGAGCAGTACTTC. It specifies CSVASGQGDPYEQYF.

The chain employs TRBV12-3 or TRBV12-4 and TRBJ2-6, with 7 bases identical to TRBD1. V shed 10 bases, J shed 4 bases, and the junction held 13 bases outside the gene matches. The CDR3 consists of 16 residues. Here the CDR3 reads CAIVLDRVAGANVLTF. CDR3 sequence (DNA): TGTGCCATTGTACTCGACAGGGTGGCCGGGGCCAACGTCCTGACTTTC.

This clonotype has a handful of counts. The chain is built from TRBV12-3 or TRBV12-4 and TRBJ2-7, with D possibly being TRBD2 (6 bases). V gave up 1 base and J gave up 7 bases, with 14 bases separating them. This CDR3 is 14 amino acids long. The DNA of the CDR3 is TGTGCCAGCAGTTTAGTCGGCGGGGCCTTGGAGCAGTACTTC. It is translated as CASSLVGGALEQYF.

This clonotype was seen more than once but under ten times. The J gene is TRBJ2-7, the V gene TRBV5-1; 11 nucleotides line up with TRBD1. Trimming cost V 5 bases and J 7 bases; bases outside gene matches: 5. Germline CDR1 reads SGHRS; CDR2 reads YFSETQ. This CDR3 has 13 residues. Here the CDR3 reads CASSWDRGWEQYF. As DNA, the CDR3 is TGCGCCAGCAGTTGGGACAGGGGGTGGGAGCAGTACTTC. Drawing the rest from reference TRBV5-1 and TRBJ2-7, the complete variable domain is KAGVTQTPRYLIKTRGQQVTLSCSPISGHRSVSWYQQTPGQGLQFLFEYFSETQRNKGNFPGRFSGRQFSNSRSEMNVSTLELGDSALYLCASSWDRGWEQYFGPGTRLTVT.

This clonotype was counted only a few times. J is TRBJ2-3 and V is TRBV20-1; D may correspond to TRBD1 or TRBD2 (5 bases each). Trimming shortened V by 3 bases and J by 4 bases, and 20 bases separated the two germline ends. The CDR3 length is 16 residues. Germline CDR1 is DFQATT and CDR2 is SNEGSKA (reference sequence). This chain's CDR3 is CSARARDPGVADTQYF. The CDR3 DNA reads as TGCAGTGCTAGGGCCCGGGACCCTGGCGTCGCAGATACGCAGTATTTT.

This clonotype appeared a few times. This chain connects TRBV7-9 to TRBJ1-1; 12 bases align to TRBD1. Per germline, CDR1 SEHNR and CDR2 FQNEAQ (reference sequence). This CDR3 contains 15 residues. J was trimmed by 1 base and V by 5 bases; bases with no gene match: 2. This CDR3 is CASSKGQGANTEAFF. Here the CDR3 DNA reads TGTGCCAGCAGCAAGGGACAGGGGGCGAACACTGAAGCTTTCTTT.

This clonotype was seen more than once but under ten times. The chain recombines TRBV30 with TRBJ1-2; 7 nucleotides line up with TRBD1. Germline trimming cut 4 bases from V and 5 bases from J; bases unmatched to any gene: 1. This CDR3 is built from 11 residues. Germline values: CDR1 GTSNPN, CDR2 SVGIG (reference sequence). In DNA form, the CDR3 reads TGTGCCTGGACAGGGGGTTATGGCTACACCTTC. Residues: CAWTGGYGYTF.

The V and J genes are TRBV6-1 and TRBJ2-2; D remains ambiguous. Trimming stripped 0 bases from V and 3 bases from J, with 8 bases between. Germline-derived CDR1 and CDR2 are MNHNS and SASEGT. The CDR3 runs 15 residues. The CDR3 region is CASSEAQGYTGELFF. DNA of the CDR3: TGTGCCAGCAGTGAAGCGCAAGGGTACACCGGGGAGCTGTTTTTT.

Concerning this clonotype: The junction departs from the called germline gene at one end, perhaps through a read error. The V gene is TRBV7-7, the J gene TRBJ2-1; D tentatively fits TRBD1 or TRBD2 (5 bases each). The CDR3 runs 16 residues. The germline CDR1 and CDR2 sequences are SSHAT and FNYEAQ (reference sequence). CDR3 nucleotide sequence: TGTGCTAGCAGCCCAGGCCGTGGGACGCCTCTAAATGAGCAGTTCTTC. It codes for CASSPGRGTPLNEQFF.

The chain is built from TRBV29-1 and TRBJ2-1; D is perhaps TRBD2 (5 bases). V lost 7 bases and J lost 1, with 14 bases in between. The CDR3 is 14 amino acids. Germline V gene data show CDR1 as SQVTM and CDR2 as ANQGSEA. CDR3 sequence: CSAKAAVSYNEQFF. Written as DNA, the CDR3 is TGCAGCGCCAAAGCAGCGGTATCCTACAATGAGCAGTTCTTC.

The CDR3 sequence is CASSLEVTNTGELFF. CDR3 DNA sequence: TGTGCCAGCAGCTTAGAGGTCACGAACACCGGGGAGCTGTTTTTT. The genes are TRBV11-2 and TRBJ2-2, with D uncertain. V was shortened by 0 bases and J by 0 bases, with 5 bases between the two germline ends. CDR1 is SGHAT, CDR2 FQNNGV, per germline. This CDR3 spans 15 amino acids.

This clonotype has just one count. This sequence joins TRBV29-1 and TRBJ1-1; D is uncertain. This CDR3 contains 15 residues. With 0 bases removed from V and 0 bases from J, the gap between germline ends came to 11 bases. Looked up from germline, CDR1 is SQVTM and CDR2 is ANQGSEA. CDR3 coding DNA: TGCAGCGTTGAAGATCAAGCAACTATGAACACTGAAGCTTTCTTT. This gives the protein CSVEDQATMNTEAFF.

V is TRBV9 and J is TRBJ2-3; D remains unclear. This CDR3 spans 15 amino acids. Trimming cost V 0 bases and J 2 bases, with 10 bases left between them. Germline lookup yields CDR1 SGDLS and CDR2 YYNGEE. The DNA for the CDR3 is TGTGCCAGCAGCGTAGACGGTGAAAACACAGATACGCAGTATTTT. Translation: CASSVDGENTDTQYF.

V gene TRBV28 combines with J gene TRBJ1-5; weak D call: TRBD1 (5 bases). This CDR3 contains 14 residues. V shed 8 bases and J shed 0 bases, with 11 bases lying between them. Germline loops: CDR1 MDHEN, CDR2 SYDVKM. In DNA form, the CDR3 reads TGTGCCAGCCAGACAGAGTATAGCAATCAGCCCCAGCATTTT. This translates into CASQTEYSNQPQHF.

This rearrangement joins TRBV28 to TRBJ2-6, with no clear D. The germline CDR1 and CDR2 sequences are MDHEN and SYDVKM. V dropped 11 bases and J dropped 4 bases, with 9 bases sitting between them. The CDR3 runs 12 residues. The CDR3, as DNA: TGTGCCGTCCCCAGCGGGGCCAACGTCCTGACTTTC. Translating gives CAVPSGANVLTF.

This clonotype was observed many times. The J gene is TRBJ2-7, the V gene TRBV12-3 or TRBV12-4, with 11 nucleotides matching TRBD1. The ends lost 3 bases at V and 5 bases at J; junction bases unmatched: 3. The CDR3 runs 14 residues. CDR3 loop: CASSFGQGANEQYF. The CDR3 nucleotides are TGTGCCAGCAGTTTTGGACAGGGGGCAAACGAGCAGTACTTC.

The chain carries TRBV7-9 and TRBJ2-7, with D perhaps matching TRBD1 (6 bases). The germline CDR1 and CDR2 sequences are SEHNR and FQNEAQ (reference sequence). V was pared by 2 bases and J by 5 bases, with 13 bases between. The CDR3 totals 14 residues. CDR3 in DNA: TGTGCCAGCAGCTTACCCGACAGGTCGAACGAGCAGTACTTC. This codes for CASSLPDRSNEQYF.

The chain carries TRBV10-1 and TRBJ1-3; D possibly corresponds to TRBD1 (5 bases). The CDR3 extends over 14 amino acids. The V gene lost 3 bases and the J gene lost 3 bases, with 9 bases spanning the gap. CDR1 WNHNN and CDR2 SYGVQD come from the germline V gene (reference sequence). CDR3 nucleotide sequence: TGCGCCAGCAGTGAAGGGACCCGTGGAAACACCATATATTTT. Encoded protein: CASSEGTRGNTIYF.

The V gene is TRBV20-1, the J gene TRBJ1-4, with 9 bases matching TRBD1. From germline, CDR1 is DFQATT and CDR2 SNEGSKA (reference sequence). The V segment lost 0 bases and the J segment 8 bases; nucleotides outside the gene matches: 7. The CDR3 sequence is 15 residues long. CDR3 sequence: CSARESGQGVEKLFF. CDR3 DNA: TGCAGTGCTAGAGAATCGGGACAGGGAGTCGAAAAACTGTTTTTT.

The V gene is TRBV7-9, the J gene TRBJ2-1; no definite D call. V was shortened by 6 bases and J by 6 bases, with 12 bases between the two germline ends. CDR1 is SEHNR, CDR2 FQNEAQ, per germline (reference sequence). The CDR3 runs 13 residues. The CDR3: CASSVPSGNEQFF. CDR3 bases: TGTGCCAGCAGTGTACCGAGTGGCAATGAGCAGTTCTTC.

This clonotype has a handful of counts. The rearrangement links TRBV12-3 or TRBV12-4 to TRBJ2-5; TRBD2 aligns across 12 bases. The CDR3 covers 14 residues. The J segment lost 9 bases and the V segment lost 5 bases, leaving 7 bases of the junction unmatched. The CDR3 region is CASSPGLAGTAQYF. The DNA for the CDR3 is TGTGCCAGCAGTCCCGGACTAGCGGGAACGGCCCAGTACTTC.

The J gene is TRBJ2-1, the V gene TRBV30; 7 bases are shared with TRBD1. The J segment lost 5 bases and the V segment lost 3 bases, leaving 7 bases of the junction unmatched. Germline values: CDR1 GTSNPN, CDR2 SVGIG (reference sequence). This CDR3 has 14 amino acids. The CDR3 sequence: CAWRGTVIHNEQFF. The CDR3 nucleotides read TGTGCCTGGAGGGGGACAGTAATCCACAATGAGCAGTTCTTC.

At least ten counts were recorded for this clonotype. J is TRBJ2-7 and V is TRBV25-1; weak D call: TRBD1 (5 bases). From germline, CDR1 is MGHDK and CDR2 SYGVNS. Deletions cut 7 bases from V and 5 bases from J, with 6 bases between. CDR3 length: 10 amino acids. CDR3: CASIGDEQYF. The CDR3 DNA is TGTGCCAGCATAGGGGACGAGCAGTACTTC.

The CDR3 spells CASSLVDRRLAFYEQYF. Here the CDR3 DNA reads TGTGCCAGCAGCTTAGTGGACAGACGGCTAGCTTTCTACGAGCAGTACTTC. The J gene is TRBJ2-7, the V gene TRBV7-8, with a weak D call TRBD1 (6 bases). In germline, CDR1 is SGHVS, CDR2 FQNEAQ. Trimming took 1 base from V and 3 from J, leaving 19 bases between them. This CDR3 comprises 17 residues.

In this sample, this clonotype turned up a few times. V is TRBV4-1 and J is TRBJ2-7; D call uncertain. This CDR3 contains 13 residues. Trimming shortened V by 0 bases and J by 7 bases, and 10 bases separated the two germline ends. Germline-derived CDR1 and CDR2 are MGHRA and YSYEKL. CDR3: CASSQESFWEQYF. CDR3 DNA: TGCGCCAGCAGCCAAGAGTCATTTTGGGAGCAGTACTTC.

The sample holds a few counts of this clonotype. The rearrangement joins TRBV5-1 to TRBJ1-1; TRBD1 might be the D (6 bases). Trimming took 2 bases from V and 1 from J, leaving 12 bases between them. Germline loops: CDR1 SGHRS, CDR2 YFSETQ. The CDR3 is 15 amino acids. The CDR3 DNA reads TGCGCCAGCAGCTTAACAGGGTCCCCGAACACTGAAGCTTTCTTT. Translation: CASSLTGSPNTEAFF.

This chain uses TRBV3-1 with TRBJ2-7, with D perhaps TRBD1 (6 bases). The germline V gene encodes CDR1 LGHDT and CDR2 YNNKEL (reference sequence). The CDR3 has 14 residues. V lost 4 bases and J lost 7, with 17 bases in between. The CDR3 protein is CASSPMTGPQEQYF. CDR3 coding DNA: TGTGCCAGCAGCCCAATGACAGGCCCCCAGGAGCAGTACTTC.